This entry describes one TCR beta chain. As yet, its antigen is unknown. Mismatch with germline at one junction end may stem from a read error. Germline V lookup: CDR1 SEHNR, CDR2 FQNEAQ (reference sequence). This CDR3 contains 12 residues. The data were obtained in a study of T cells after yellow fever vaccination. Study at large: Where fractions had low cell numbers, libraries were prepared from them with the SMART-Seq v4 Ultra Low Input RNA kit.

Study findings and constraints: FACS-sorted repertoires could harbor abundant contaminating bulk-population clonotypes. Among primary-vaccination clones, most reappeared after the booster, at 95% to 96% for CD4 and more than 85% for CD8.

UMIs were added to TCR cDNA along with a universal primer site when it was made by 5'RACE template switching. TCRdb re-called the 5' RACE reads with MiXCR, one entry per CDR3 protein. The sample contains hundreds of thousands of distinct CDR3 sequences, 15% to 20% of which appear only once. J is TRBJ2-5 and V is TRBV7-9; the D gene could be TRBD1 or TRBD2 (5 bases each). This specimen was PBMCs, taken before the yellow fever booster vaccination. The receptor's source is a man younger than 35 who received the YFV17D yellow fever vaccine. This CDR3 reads CASSLIGERCRF. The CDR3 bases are TGTGCCAGCAGCTTAATAGGGGAGAGGTGCCGCTTC.